Shown below are 14 T cell receptor beta chains from a single sample sequenced in a study of Tregs in tolerant kidney transplant recipients. Mixed chimerism was transient after nonmyeloablative marrow transplants from related graft donors. The method was immunoSEQ multiplex PCR; TCRdb's version includes in-frame clones alone and lacks a portion of them. In total, the table holds about 15,000 clones. Sequenced material: CD4+ T cells from blood (PBMCs), taken 12 months after the transplant. The receptors originated from a human patient who received a combined kidney and bone marrow transplant. A share of the T cells may be of graft donor origin.

With respect to this clone: Read data end 3 residues before the CDR3 end; the end is taken from the germline J gene. V gene TRBV12-3 or TRBV12-4 combines with J gene TRBJ2-2; 10 bases match TRBD2. This CDR3 spans 15 amino acids. Unmatched junction bases numbered 7, after V lost 4 bases and J lost 8 bases. The CDR3 is CASSSFHSGRGELFF. The CDR3 DNA, read in part, is TGTGCCAGCAGTTCCTTCCATAGCGGGAGGGGGGAG.

The sequenced part of the CDR3 DNA is TGTGCCAGCAGTGAGGCGGGAGTTCGCACAGATACG. Encoded protein: CASSEAGVRTDT. The full CDR3 reads CASSEAGVRTDTQYF. The gene calls are TRBV6-1 and TRBJ2-3, with 7 bases lining up with TRBD2. The read halts 3 residues ahead of the CDR3 end, with the missing end drawn from the germline J gene. This CDR3 has 15 residues. CDR1 is MNHNS, CDR2 SASEGT, per germline. V lost 3 bases, J lost 1 base, and 4 bases stayed unmatched.

A note on this clone: Read data end 3 residues before the CDR3 end; the end is taken from the germline J gene. This sequence joins TRBV18 and TRBJ2-7; no firm D call. CDR3 size: 14 residues. The V and J ends lost 8 bases and 1 base respectively, with 15 bases between them. The germline CDR1 and CDR2 sequences are KGHSH and LQKENI. CDR3 protein: CASTSGSWSYEQYF. CDR3 DNA, as far as it was read: TGTGCCAGCACGTCGGGTTCCTGGTCCTACGAG.

On this clone itself: The sequenced fragment ends 3 residues before the CDR3 boundary, so the rest is inferred from the germline J gene. The chain combines TRBV5-1 with TRBJ2-7; 8 nucleotides agree with TRBD2. The CDR3 is 15 residues long. The J segment lost 3 bases and the V segment lost 0 bases, leaving 5 bases of the junction unmatched. Germline CDR1 is SGHRS and CDR2 is YFSETQ. CDR3 DNA, as far as it was read: TGCGCCAGCAGCTTGGGAAGCGGGAGTAGCTACGAG. It encodes CASSLGSGSSYE. Given in full, the CDR3 is CASSLGSGSSYEQYF.

CDR3 sequence: CSARGGGGFSDTQYF. CDR3 DNA (partial): TGCAGTGCTAGGGGGGGCGGGGGATTTTCAGATACG. V usage is TRBV20-1 and J usage is TRBJ2-3; possible D gene TRBD2, 7 bases. The read ends 3 residues before the CDR3 terminus; that terminus is restored from the germline J gene. The CDR3 runs to 15 residues. V was shortened by 3 bases and J by 4 bases, with 17 bases between the two germline ends. Germline V gene sequence: CDR1 DFQATT, CDR2 SNEGSKA (reference sequence).

To note about this clone: The DNA ends 3 residues before the CDR3 does, and the rest of the CDR3 is filled in from the germline J gene. This chain joins TRBV5-4 and TRBJ1-2, with D possibly being TRBD1 (5 bases). Germline-derived CDR1 and CDR2 are SGHNT and YYREEE (reference sequence). Trimming stripped 5 bases from V and 4 bases from J, with 12 bases between. This CDR3 contains 13 residues. The CDR3 is CASSTTATYGYTF. CDR3 DNA (partial): TGTGCCAGCAGTACGACAGCTACCTATGGC.

Details on this clone: The DNA ends 3 residues before the CDR3 does, and the rest of the CDR3 is filled in from the germline J gene. This sequence joins TRBV2 and TRBJ2-2; the match to TRBD1 covers 9 bases. Germline assignment: CDR1 SNHLY and CDR2 FYNNEI. This CDR3 contains 15 residues. Trimming at V came to 7 bases and at J to 7 bases, leaving 10 bases not matched to a gene. The CDR3 bases that were read are TGTGCCAGCAACCCTGGACAGGGGATTTTCGGGGAG. Amino acids: CASNPGQGIFGE. The whole CDR3 protein is CASNPGQGIFGELFF.

The CDR3 region is CASSVEGGNTEAFF. The covered CDR3 bases are TGTGCCAGCAGTGTGGAGGGTGGGAACACTGAA. The genes are TRBV2 and TRBJ1-1, with D unresolved. Coverage ceases 3 residues before the CDR3 finishes, and the germline J gene fills in the end. Germline lookup yields CDR1 SNHLY and CDR2 FYNNEI. This CDR3 is built from 14 residues. Trimming shortened V by 4 bases and J by 1 base, and 10 bases separated the two germline ends.

A remark on this clone: The CDR3 end is not reached by the read, which stops 3 residues before it; the germline J gene fills it in. The chain links TRBV6-1 to TRBJ1-6, with D unresolved. Trimming stripped 2 bases from V and 5 bases from J, with 4 bases between. Germline CDR1 is MNHNS and CDR2 is SASEGT. This CDR3 contains 13 residues. The CDR3 loop reads CASSEQNNSPLHF. The CDR3 DNA, read in part, is TGTGCCAGCAGTGAACAAAATAATTCACCC.

To note about this clone: The read ends 3 residues shy of where the CDR3 ends; the end is completed using the germline J gene. The genes are TRBV9 and TRBJ2-2, with D perhaps TRBD1 (6 bases). Trimming stripped 4 bases from V and 4 bases from J, with 14 bases between. There are 15 residues in the CDR3. The V gene's germline CDR1 is SGDLS and CDR2 YYNGEE. This chain's CDR3 is CASSPRKGVTGELFF. Partial CDR3 DNA: TGTGCCAGCAGCCCTCGGAAGGGGGTCACCGGGGAG. Filled out from reference TRBV9 and TRBJ2-2, the complete variable domain reads DSGVTQTPKHLITATGQRVTLRCSPRSGDLSVYWYQQSLDQGLQFLIQYYNGEERAKGNILERFSAQQFPDLHSELNLSSLELGDSALYFCASSPRKGVTGELFFGEGSRLTVL.

A word on this clone: The CDR3 goes on 3 residues after the read ends, and that part is filled in from the germline J gene. The V and J genes are TRBV7-9 and TRBJ1-2; TRBD1 aligns across 7 bases. CDR1 and CDR2 (germline): SEHNR, FQNEAQ (reference sequence). The CDR3 is made up of 14 amino acids. V gave up 2 bases and J gave up 4 bases; unmatched junction bases: 4. CDR3 residues: CASSLNRGGYGYTF. CDR3 DNA, as far as it was read: TGTGCCAGCAGCTTAAACAGGGGCGGCTATGGC.

With respect to this clone: The sequence runs out 3 residues before the end of the CDR3; the remainder is reconstructed from the germline J gene. This rearrangement joins TRBV20-1 to TRBJ2-1; TRBD1 is a possible D gene (5 bases). Trimming removed 3 bases at V and 8 bases at J, with 8 bases between. The CDR3 covers 11 residues. In germline, CDR1 is DFQATT, CDR2 SNEGSKA (reference sequence). CDR3 sequence: CSASSRDEQFF. CDR3 DNA, as far as it was read: TGCAGTGCTAGTAGCAGGGATGAG.

Worth noting for this clone: The sequenced fragment ends 3 residues before the CDR3 boundary, so the rest is inferred from the germline J gene. The V and J genes are TRBV30 and TRBJ2-1; tentative D call: TRBD2 (6 bases). Germline lookup yields CDR1 GTSNPN and CDR2 SVGIG (reference sequence). The CDR3 is made up of 15 amino acids. V lost 4 bases and J 9 bases, leaving 22 bases between the germline ends. This CDR3 is CAWNPGAAGGAEQFF. CDR3 bases read: TGTGCCTGGAATCCCGGAGCCGCAGGCGGGGCTGAG.

Of note for this clone: The CDR3 is cut off 3 residues early in the read; its end comes from the germline J gene. V and J are TRBV2 and TRBJ1-5; tentatively, D is TRBD1 (5 bases). Trimming took 2 bases from V and 7 from J, leaving 15 bases between them. This CDR3 is 15 amino acids long. The germline V gene has CDR1 SNHLY and CDR2 FYNNEI. The DNA read from the CDR3 is TGTGCCAGCAGTGAATTAGCAGGGAGGAAGCAGCCC. It is translated as CASSELAGRKQP. The whole CDR3 sequence reads CASSELAGRKQPQHF.